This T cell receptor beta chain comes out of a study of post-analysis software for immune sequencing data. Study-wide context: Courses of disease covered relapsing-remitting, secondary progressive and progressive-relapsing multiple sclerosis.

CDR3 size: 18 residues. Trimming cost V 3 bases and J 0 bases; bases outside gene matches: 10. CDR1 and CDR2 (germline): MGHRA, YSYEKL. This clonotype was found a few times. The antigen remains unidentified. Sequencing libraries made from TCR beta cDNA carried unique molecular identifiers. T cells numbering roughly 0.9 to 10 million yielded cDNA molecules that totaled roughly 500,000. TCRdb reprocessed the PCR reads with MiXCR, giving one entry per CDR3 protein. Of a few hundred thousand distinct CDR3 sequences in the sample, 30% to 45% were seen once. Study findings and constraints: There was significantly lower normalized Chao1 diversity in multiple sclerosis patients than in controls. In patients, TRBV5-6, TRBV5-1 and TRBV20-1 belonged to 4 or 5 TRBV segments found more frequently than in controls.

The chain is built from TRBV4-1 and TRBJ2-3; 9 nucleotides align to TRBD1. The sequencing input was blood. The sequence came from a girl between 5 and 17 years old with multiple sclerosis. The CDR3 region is CASSQIRTGTGSTDTQYF. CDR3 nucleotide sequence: TGCGCCAGCAGCCAGATACGAACTGGGACAGGGAGCACAGATACGCAGTATTTT.